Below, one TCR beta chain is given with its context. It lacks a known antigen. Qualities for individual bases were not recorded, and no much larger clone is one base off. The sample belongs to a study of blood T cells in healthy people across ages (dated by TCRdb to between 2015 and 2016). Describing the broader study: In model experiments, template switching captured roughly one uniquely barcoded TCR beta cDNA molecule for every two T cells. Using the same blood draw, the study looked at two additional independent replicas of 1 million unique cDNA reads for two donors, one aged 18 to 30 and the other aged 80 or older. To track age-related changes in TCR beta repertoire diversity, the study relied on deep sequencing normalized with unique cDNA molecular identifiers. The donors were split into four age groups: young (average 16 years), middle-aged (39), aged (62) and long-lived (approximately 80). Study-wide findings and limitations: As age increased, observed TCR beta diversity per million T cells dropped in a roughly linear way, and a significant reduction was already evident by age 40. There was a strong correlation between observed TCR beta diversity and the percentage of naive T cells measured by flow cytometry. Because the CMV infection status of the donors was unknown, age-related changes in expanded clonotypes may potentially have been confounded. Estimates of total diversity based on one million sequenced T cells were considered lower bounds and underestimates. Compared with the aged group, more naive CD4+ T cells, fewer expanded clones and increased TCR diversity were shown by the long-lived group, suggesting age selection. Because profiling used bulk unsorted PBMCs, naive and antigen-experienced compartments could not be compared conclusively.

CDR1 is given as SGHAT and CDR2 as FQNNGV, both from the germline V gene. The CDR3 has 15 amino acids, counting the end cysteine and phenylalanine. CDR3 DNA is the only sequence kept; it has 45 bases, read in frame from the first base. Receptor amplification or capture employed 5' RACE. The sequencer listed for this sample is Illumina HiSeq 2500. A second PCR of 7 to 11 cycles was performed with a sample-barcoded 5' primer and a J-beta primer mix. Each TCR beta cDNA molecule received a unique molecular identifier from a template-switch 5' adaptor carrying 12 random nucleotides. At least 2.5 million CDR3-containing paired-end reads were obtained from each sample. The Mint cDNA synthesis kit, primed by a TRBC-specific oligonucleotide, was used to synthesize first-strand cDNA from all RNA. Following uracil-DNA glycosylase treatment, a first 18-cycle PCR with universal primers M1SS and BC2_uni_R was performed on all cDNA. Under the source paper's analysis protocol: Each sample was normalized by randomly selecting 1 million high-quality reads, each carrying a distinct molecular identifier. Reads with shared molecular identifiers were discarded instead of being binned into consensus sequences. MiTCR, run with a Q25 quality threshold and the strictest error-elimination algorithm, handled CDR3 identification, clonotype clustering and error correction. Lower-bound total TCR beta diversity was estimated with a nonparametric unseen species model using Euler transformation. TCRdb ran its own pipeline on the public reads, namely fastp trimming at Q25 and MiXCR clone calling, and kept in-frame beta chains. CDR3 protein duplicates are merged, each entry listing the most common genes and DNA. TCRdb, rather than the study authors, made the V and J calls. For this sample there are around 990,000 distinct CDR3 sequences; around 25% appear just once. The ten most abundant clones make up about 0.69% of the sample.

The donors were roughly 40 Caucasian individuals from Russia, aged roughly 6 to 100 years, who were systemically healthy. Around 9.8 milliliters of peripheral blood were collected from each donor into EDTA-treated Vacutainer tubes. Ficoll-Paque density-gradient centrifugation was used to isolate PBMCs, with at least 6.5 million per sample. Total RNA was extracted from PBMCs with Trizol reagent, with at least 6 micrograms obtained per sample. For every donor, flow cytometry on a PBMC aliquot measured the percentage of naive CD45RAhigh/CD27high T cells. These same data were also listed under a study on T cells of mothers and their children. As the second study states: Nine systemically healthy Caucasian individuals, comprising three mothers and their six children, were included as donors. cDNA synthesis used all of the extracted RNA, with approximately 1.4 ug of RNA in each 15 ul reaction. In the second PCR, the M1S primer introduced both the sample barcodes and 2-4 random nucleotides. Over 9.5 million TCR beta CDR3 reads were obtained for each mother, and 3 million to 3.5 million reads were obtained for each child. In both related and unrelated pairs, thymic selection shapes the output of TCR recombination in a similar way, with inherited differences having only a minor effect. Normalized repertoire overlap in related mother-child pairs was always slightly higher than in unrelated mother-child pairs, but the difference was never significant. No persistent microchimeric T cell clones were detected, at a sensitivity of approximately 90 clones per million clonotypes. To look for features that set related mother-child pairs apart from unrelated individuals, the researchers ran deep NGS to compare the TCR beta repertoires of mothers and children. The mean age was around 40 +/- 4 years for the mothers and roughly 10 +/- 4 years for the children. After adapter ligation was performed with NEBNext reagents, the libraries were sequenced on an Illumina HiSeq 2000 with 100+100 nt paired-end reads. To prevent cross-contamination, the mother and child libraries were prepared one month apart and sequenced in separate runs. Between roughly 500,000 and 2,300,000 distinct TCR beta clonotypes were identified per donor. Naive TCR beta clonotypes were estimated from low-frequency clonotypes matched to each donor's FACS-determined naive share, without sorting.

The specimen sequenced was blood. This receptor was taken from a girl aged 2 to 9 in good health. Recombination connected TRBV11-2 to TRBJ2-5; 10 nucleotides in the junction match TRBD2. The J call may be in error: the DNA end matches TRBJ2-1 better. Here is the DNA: TGTGCCAGCAGCTCATACCGGCTAGCGGGAGATAAGCAGTTCTTC. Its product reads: CASSSYRLAGDKQFF.